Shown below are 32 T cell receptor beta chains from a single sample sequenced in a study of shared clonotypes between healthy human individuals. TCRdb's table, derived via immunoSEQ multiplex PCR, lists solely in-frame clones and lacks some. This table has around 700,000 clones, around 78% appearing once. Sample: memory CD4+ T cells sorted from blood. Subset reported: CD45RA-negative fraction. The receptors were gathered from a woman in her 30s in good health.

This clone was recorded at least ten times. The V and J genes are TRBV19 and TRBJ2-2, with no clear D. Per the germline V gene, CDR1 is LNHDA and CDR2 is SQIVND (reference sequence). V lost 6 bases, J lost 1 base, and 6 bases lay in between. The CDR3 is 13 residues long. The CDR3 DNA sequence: TGTGCCAGTAGGGTCCAGAACACCGGGGAGCTGTTTTTT. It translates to CASRVQNTGELFF. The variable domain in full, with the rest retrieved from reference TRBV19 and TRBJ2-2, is DGGITQSPKYLFRKEGQNVTLSCEQNLNHDAMYWYRQDPGQGLRLIYYSQIVNDFQKGDIAEGYSVSREKKESFPLTVTSAQKNPTAFYLCASRVQNTGELFFGEGSRLTVL.

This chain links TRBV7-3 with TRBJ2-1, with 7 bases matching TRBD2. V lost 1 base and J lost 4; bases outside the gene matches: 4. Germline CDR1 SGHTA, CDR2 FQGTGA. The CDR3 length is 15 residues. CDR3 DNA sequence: TGTGCCAGCAGCTTAATGTCTAGCGGATACAATGAGCAGTTCTTC. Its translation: CASSLMSSGYNEQFF.

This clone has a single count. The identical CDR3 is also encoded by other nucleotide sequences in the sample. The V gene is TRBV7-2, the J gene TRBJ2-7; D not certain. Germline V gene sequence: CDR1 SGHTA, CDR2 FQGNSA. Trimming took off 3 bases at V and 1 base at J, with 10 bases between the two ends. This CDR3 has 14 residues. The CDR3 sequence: CASSFLGSSYEQYF. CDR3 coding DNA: TGTGCCAGCAGCTTCCTCGGATCTTCCTACGAGCAGTACTTC.

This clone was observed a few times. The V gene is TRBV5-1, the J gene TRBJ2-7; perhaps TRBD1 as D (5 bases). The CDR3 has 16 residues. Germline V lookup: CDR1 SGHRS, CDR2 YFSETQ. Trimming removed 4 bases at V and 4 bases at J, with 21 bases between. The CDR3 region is CASSGGRQKGVYEQYF. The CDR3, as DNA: TGCGCCAGCAGCGGTGGCAGACAGAAAGGGGTATACGAGCAGTACTTC.

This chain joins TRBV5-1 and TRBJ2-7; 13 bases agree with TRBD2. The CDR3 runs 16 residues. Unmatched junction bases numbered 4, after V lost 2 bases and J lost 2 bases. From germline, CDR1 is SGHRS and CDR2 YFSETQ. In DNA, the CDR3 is TGCGCCAGCAGCTTAACCGGGACTAGCGGGACCTACGAGCAGTACTTC. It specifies CASSLTGTSGTYEQYF.

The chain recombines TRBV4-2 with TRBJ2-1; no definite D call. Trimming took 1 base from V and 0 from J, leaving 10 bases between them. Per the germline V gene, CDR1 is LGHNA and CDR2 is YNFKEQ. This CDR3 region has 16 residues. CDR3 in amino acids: CASSQAFLSSYNEQFF. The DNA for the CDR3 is TGTGCCAGCAGCCAAGCCTTCCTGAGCTCCTACAATGAGCAGTTCTTC.

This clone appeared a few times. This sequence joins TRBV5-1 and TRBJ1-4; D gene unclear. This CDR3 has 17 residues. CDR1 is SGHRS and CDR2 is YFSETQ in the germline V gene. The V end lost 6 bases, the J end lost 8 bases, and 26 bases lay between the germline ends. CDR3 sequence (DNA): TGCGCCAGCAACCGAGGAGGAGCCCGGCCCTCCGAGGAAAAACTGTTTTTT. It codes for CASNRGGARPSEEKLFF.

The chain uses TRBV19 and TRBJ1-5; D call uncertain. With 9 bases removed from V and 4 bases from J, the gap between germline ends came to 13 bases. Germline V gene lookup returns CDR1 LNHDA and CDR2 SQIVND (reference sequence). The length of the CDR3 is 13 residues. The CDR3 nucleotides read TGTGCCAGCGCAGCGAACGATAATCAGCCCCAGCATTTT. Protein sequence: CASAANDNQPQHF.

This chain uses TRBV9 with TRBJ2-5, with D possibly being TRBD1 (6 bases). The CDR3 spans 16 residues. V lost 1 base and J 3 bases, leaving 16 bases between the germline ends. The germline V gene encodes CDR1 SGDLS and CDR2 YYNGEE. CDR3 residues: CASSVMWGRAEETQYF. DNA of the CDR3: TGTGCCAGCAGCGTAATGTGGGGGCGCGCGGAAGAGACCCAGTACTTC.

CDR3 in DNA: TGCGCCAGCAGCTTGGGGACAGGGGGAGGCTACACCTTC. Its protein is CASSLGTGGGYTF. The chain employs TRBV5-1 and TRBJ1-2; 10 positions agree with TRBD1. The CDR3 is made up of 13 amino acids. CDR1 is SGHRS, CDR2 YFSETQ, per germline. The V gene end was trimmed by 0 bases and the J gene end by 8 bases; junction bases not matched to a gene: 1.

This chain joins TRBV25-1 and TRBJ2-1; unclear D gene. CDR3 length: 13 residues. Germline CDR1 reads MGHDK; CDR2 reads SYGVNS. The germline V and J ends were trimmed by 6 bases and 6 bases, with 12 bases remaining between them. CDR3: CASRGTVGNEQFF. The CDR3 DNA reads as TGTGCCAGCAGGGGAACAGTCGGCAATGAGCAGTTCTTC.

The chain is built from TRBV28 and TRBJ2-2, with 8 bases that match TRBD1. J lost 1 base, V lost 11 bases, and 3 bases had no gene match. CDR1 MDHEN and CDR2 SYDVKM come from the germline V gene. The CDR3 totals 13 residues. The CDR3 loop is CASQGENTGELFF. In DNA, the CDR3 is TGTGCCTCACAGGGGGAGAACACCGGGGAGCTGTTTTTT.

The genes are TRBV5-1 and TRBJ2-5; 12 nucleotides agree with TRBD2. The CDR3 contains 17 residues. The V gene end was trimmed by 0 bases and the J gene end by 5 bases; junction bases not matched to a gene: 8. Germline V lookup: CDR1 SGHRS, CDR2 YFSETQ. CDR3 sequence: CASSLASGRAVRETQYF. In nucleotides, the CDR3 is TGCGCCAGCAGCTTGGCTAGCGGGAGGGCCGTTCGGGAGACCCAGTACTTC. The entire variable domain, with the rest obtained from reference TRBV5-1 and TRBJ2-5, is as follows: KAGVTQTPRYLIKTRGQQVTLSCSPISGHRSVSWYQQTPGQGLQFLFEYFSETQRNKGNFPGRFSGRQFSNSRSEMNVSTLELGDSALYLCASSLASGRAVRETQYFGPGTRLLVL.

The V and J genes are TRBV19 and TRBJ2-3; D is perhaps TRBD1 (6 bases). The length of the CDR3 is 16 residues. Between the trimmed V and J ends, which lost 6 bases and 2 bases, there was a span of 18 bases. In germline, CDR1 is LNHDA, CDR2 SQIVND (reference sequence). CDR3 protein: CASRPSGTPNTDTQYF. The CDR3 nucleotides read TGTGCCAGTAGACCCTCCGGGACACCGAACACAGATACGCAGTATTTT.

This chain's CDR3 is CASSQGQKIYEQYF. In DNA, the CDR3 is TGCGCCAGCAGCCAGGGACAAAAAATATACGAGCAGTACTTC. The V and J genes are TRBV5-1 and TRBJ2-7; D might be TRBD1 (6 bases). V gave up 4 bases and J gave up 4 bases, with 15 bases separating them. Germline lookup yields CDR1 SGHRS and CDR2 YFSETQ. CDR3 length: 14 residues.

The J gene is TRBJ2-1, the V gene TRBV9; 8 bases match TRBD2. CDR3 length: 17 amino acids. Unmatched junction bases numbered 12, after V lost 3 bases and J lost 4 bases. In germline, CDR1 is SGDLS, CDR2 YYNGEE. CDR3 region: CASSATLAVAGYNEQFF. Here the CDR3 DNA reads TGTGCCAGCAGCGCAACCCTGGCGGTAGCGGGATACAATGAGCAGTTCTTC.

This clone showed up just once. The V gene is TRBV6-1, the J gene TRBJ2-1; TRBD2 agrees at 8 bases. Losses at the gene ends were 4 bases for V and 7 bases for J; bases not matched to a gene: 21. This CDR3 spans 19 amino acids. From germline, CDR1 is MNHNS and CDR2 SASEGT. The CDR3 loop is CASSGPGPSISAGANEQFF. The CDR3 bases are TGTGCCAGCAGTGGGCCGGGACCCAGTATATCAGCGGGAGCGAATGAGCAGTTCTTC.

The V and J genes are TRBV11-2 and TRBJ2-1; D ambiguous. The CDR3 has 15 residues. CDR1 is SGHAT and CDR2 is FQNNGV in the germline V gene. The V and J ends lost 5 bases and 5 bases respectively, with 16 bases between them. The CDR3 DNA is TGTGCCAGCAGCCTCGGATCTCCCTGGGACAATGAGCAGTTCTTC. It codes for CASSLGSPWDNEQFF.

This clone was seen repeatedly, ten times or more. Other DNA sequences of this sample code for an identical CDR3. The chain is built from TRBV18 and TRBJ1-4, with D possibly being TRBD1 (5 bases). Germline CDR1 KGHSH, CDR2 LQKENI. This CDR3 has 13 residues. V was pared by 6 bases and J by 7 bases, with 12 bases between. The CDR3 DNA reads TGTGCCAGCTCCCCCGACAGAAGTGAAAAACTGTTTTTT. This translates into CASSPDRSEKLFF.

The CDR3 DNA sequence: TGTGCCAGCAGTGGACAGGGCTCCTACAATGAGCAGTTCTTC. It is translated as CASSGQGSYNEQFF. The J gene is TRBJ2-1, the V gene TRBV6-1, with 7 bases fitting TRBD1. J was trimmed by 0 bases and V by 4 bases; bases with no gene match: 0. The CDR3 contains 14 residues. In germline, CDR1 is MNHNS, CDR2 SASEGT.

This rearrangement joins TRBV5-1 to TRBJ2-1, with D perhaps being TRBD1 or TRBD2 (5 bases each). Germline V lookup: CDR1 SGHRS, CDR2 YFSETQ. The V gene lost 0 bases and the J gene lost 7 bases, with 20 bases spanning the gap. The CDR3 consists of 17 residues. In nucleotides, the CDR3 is TGCGCCAGCAGCTTGGTTTCGGGGACCAGCGAGCGGAATGAGCAGTTCTTC. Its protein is CASSLVSGTSERNEQFF.

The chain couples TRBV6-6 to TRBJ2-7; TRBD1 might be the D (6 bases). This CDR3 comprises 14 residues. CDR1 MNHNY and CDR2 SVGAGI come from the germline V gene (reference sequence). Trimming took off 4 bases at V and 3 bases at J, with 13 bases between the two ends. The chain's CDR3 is CASSSRKGGYEQYF. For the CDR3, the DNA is TGTGCCAGCAGTTCTCGGAAAGGGGGCTACGAGCAGTACTTC.

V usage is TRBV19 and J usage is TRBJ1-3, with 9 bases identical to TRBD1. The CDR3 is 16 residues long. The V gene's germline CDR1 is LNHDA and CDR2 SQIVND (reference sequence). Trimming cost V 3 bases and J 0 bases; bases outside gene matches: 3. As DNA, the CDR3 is TGTGCCAGTAGTATCGTGACAGGGGGCTCTGGAAACACCATATATTTT. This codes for CASSIVTGGSGNTIYF.

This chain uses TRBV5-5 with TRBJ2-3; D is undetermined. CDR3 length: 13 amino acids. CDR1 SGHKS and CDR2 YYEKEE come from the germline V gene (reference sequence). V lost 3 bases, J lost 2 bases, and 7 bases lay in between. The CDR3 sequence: CASSSASTDTQYF. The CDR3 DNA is TGTGCCAGCAGCTCAGCATCCACAGATACGCAGTATTTT.

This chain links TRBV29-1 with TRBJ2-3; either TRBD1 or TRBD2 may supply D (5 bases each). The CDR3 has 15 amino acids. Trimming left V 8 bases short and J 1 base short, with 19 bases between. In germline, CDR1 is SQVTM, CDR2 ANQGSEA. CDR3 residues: CSTPSRDGRTDTQYF. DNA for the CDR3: TGCAGCACCCCAAGTAGGGACGGGCGCACAGATACGCAGTATTTT.

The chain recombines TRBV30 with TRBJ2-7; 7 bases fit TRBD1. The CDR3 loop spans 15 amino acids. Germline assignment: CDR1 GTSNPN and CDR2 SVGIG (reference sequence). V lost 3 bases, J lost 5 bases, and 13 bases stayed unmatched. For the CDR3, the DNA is TGTGCCTGGAGCAAGGTGGGCACAGGGGCGGACGAGCAGTACTTC. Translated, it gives CAWSKVGTGADEQYF.

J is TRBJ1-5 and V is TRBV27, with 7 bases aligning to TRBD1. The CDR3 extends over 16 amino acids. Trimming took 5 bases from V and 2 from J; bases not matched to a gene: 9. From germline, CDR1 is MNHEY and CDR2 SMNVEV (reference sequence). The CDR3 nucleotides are TGTGCCAGCAGTGCCTGGGCCGACAGGGGCAATCAGCCCCAGCATTTT. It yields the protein CASSAWADRGNQPQHF.

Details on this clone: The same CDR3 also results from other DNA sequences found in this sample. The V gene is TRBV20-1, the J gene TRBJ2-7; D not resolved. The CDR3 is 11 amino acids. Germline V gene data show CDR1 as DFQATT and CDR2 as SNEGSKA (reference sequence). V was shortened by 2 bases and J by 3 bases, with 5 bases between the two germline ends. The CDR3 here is CSARPDYEQYF. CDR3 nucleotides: TGCAGTGCTAGACCCGACTACGAGCAGTACTTC.

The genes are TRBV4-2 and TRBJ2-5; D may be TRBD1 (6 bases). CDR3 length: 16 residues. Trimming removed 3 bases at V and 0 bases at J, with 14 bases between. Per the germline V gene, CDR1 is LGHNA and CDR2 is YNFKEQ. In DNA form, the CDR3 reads TGTGCCAGCAGCCAGATTAGTCAGGGGTACCAAGAGACCCAGTACTTC. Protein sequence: CASSQISQGYQETQYF.

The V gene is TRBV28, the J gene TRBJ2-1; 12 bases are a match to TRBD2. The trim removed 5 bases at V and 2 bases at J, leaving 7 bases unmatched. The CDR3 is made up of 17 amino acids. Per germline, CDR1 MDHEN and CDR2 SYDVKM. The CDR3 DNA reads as TGTGCCAGCAGTCCTAGAGGACTAGCGGGGACCTACAATGAGCAGTTCTTC. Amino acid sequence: CASSPRGLAGTYNEQFF.

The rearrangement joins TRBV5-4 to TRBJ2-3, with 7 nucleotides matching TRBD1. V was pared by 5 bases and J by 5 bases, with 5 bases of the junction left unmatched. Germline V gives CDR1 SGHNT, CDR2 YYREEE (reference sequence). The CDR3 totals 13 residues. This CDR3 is CASSTTGEDTQYF. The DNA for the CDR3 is TGTGCCAGCAGTACTACAGGGGAAGATACGCAGTATTTT. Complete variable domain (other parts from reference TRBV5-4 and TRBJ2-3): ETGVTQSPTHLIKTRGQQVTLRCSSQSGHNTVSWYQQALGQGPQFIFQYYREEENGRGNFPPRFSGLQFPNYSSELNVNALELDDSALYLCASSTTGEDTQYFGPGTRLTVL.

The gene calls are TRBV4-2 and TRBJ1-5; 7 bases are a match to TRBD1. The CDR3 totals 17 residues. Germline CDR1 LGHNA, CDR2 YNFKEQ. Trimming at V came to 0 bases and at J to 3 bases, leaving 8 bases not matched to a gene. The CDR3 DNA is TGTGCCAGCAGCCAAGATCCTGGGACAGCTGACAATCAGCCCCAGCATTTT. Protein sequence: CASSQDPGTADNQPQHF.